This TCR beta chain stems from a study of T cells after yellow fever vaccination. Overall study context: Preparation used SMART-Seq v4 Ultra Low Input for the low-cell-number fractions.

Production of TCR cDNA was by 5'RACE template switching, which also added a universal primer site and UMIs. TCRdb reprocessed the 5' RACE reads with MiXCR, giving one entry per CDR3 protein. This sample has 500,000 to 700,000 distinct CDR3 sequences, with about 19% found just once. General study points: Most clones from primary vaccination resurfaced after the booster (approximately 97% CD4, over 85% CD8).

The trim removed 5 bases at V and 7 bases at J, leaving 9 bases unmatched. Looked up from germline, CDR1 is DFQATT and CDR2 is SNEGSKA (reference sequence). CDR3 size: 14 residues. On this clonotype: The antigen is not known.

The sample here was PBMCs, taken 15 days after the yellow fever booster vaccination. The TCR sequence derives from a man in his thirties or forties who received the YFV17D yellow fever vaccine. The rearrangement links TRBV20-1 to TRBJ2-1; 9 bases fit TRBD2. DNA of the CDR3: TGCAGTGCTGGGGGTAGCGGGAGTTTAAATGAGCAGTTCTTC. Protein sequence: CSAGGSGSLNEQFF.